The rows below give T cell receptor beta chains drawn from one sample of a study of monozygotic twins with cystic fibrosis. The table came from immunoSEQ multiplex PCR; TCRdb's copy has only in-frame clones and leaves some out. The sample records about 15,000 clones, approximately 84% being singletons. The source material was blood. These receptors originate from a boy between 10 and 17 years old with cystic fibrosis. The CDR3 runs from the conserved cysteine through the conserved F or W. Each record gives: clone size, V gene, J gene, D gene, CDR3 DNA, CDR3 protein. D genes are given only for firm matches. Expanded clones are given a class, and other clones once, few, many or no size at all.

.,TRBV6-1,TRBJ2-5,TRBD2,TGTGCCAGCAGGTCAGCGGGAGAACCCCAAGAGACCCAGTACTTC,CASRSAGEPQETQYF
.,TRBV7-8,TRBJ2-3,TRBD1,TGTGCCAGCAGCATCCCCCGGGACAGCGACACAGATACGCAGTATTTT,CASSIPRDSDTDTQYF
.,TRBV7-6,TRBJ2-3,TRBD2,TGTGCCAGCAGCTTATCGAGGCGGGAGTGGGGCACAGATACGCAGTATTTT,CASSLSRREWGTDTQYF
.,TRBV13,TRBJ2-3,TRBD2,TGTGCCAGCAGCTTAGTGGGGGGGAGCACAGATACGCAGTATTTT,CASSLVGGSTDTQYF
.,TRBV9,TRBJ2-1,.,TGTGCCAGCAGCGTAGCAGGCCAGGAGCAGTTCTTC,CASSVAGQEQFF
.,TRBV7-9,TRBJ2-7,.,TGTGCCAGCAGCTTAGTCGGCTACGAGCAGTACTTC,CASSLVGYEQYF
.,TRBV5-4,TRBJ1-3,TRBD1,TGTGCCAGCAGCGTGGGAGGACAGGCCTCTGGAAACACCATATATTTT,CASSVGGQASGNTIYF
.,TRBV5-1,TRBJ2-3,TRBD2,TGCGCCAGCAGCTTGGATCCCCCTTTCGGGGGGGCCTCAGATACGCAGTATTTT,CASSLDPPFGGASDTQYF
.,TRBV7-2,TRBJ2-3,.,TGTGCCAGCAGCTTACTTCCGAGCACAGATACGCAGTATTTT,CASSLLPSTDTQYF
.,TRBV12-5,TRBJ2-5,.,TGTGCTAGTGGCCGGCAGGGGAGGGAGACCCAGTACTTC,CASGRQGRETQYF
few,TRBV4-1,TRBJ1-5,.,TGCGCCAGCAGCCAAGACTCAAGGGGAGGCAATCAGCCCCAGCATTTT,CASSQDSRGGNQPQHF
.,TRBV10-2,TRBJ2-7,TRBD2,TGCGCCAGCAGTGCTTTTCCTAGCGGTTCCTACGAGCAGTACTTC,CASSAFPSGSYEQYF
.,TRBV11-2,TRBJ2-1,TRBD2,TGTGCCAGCAGCGTGGGTAGCGGGAGTTTCAGTGAGCAGTTCTTC,CASSVGSGSFSEQFF
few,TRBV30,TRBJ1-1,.,TGTGCCTGGAGTGTCAACAGGGCTGAAGCTTTCTTT,CAWSVNRAEAFF
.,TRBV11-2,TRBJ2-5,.,TGTGCCAGCAGCTTAGCCCCCATACAGGGAACCCAGTACTTC,CASSLAPIQGTQYF
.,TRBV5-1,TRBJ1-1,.,TGCGCCAGTGGGACAAGCAACAGTAGGGAAGCTTTCTTT,CASGTSNSREAFF
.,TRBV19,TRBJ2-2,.,TGTGCCAGTAGTATCAGAGGGCTCGCCGGGGAGCTGTTTTTT,CASSIRGLAGELFF
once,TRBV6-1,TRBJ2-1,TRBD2,TGTGCCAGCGGGAGGACTAGCGAGGGTGAGCAGTTCTTC,CASGRTSEGEQFF
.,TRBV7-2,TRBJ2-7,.,TGTGCCAGCAGCTACGGGACGGGGTCCTACGAGCAGTACTTC,CASSYGTGSYEQYF
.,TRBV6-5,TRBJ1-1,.,TGTGCCAGCAAAAGGGGCGACACTGAAGCTTTCTTT,CASKRGDTEAFF